This T cell receptor (beta chain) is from a study of blood T cell repertoires in COVID-19. Study at large: Sample material is recorded as cDNA or gDNA derived from T cells, B-cell-depleted T cells, or PBMCs.

Trimming took 5 bases from V and 2 from J; bases not matched to a gene: 2. The CDR3 consists of 14 residues. CDR1 is KGHDR and CDR2 is SFDVKD in the germline V gene. Original methodology: Estimation of nucleated cell counts was performed using reference gene primer amplification. Generated by immunoSEQ multiplex PCR, the TCRdb table keeps only in-frame clones and is missing some. From that table come the V and J calls and clone size; the DNA was used to work out D and trimming. The sample includes approximately 70,000 clones, 91% seen only once; the top ten take over 10%. Sequences were obtained from peripheral blood. This sequence was found in a human donor with active COVID-19. The donor label of this sample is uncertain. The V call is TRBV24-1, the J call TRBJ2-1; 7 nucleotides agree with TRBD1. CDR3 coding DNA: TGTGCCACCAGTGCCGACAGGGCCTACAATGAGCAGTTCTTC. Encoded protein: CATSADRAYNEQFF.